This T cell receptor beta chain came from a study of patients and donors after allogeneic stem cell transplantation. A single record per CDR3 protein comes from TCRdb applying MiXCR to the RT-PCR reads. Of about a million distinct CDR3 sequences detected, more than 15% appear once; the ten largest clones hold 5% to 6.5%. This CDR3 contains 18 residues. The V segment lost 2 bases and the J segment 4 bases; nucleotides outside the gene matches: 14. CDR1 is SGHAT and CDR2 is FQNNGV in the germline V gene. Sequenced: blood, either unsorted or a sorted T cell fraction (not recorded which). The J gene is TRBJ2-5, the V gene TRBV11-2; TRBD2 matches at 9 bases. This receptor was taken from a human donor who was either an allogeneic HSCT recipient or a stem cell or donor lymphocyte infusion donor (not recorded which). It is not recorded whose cells these are; they may come from a transplant donor. This CDR3 reads CASSLTGGSGGRRETQYF. In nucleotides, the CDR3 is TGTGCCAGCAGCTTAACTGGCGGTAGCGGGGGCAGAAGAGAGACCCAGTACTTC.